These 29 T cell receptor beta chains were all obtained from the same sample, sequenced in a study of shared clonotypes between healthy human individuals. Method: immunoSEQ multiplex PCR; TCRdb's copy keeps in-frame clones and lacks some. The sample records about 1.1 million clones, 70% to 85% being singletons. Sequenced sample: memory CD4+ T cells from PBMCs. Subset given: CD45RA-negative fraction. Receptors were obtained from a man aged 18 to 29 in good health. Some clones in this sample may be carry-over from other donors' samples.

This clone has more than one count but fewer than ten. CDR3 coding DNA: TGTGCCAGCACCCCCCGGGCGGGAGGACGGGGAGCTGTTTTT. It yields the protein CASTPRAGGRGAVF. J is TRBJ2-2 and V is TRBV21-1; the table calls TRBD2, which could not be checked here. TRBV21-1 is labeled a pseudogene. The CDR3 is 14 amino acids.

Comment on this clone: The same CDR3 arises from other DNA sequences in this sample as well. The chain couples TRBV9 to TRBJ2-1; 15 nucleotides line up with TRBD2. Per the germline V gene, CDR1 is SGDLS and CDR2 is YYNGEE. The CDR3 length is 16 residues. Trimming at V came to 4 bases and at J to 8 bases, leaving 7 bases not matched to a gene. CDR3 residues: CASSMSGLAGGHEQFF. The CDR3 nucleotides are TGTGCCAGCAGCATGTCGGGACTAGCGGGAGGTCATGAGCAGTTCTTC.

This clone was counted once. One junction end does not reproduce the germline sequence, and a read error may be involved. V gene TRBV11-2 combines with J gene TRBJ2-7; D perhaps matches TRBD1 (6 bases). Germline CDR1 and CDR2: SGHAT and FQNNGV. CDR3 length: 14 amino acids. CDR3 coding DNA: TGTGCCAGCAGCTTAGTGGTTGGGGGCCGTGTAAGAGACTTC. Translating gives CASSLVVGGRVRDF.

The chain couples TRBV5-1 to TRBJ2-5; 7 positions agree with TRBD1. The CDR3 has 14 amino acids. Trimming at V came to 2 bases and at J to 4 bases, leaving 5 bases not matched to a gene. The V gene's germline CDR1 is SGHRS and CDR2 YFSETQ. This CDR3 reads CASSLGQAVETQYF. In nucleotides, the CDR3 is TGCGCCAGCAGCTTAGGACAGGCCGTAGAGACCCAGTACTTC.

The rearrangement uses TRBV25-1 and TRBJ2-3, with a weak D call TRBD2 (5 bases). The CDR3 is made up of 15 amino acids. CDR1 is MGHDK and CDR2 is SYGVNS in the germline V gene. The ends were cut back, 3 bases at V and 6 bases at J, with 16 bases in the middle. This CDR3 reads CASSDAAGAGDTQYF. The CDR3 DNA follows: TGTGCCAGCAGTGATGCCGCGGGCGCCGGGGATACGCAGTATTTT. The full variable domain, rest sourced from reference TRBV25-1 and TRBJ2-3, is EADIYQTPRYLVIGTGKKITLECSQTMGHDKMYWYQQDPGMELHLIHYSYGVNSTEKGDLSSESTVSRIRTEHFPLTLESARPSHTSQYLCASSDAAGAGDTQYFGPGTRLTVL.

V is TRBV6-1 and J is TRBJ2-6; no reliable D call. The CDR3 runs 14 residues. V dropped 8 bases and J dropped 0 bases, with 8 bases sitting between them. Germline V lookup: CDR1 MNHNS, CDR2 SASEGT. CDR3 nucleotides: TGTGCCAGCGAACGTGGCTCTGGGGCCAACGTCCTGACTTTC. Residues: CASERGSGANVLTF.

This chain links TRBV10-3 with TRBJ2-5; 7 nucleotides align to TRBD1. CDR3 size: 15 residues. In germline, CDR1 is ENHRY, CDR2 SYGVKD. V was pared by 6 bases and J by 4 bases, with 11 bases of the junction left unmatched. CDR3 region: CAISPRGGAGETQYF. The DNA for the CDR3 is TGTGCCATCAGCCCGCGAGGGGGCGCGGGAGAGACCCAGTACTTC.

The rearrangement links TRBV6-1 to TRBJ2-7; D not resolved. The V gene lost 4 bases and the J gene lost 2 bases, with 9 bases spanning the gap. The CDR3 is 13 amino acids. Germline CDR1 MNHNS, CDR2 SASEGT. The CDR3 nucleotides are TGTGCCAGCAGTGCCCCGAAACCCTACGAGCAGTACTTC. Its translation is CASSAPKPYEQYF.

J is TRBJ2-1 and V is TRBV28; 8 bases are shared with TRBD2. The CDR3 runs to 14 residues. Germline-derived CDR1 and CDR2 are MDHEN and SYDVKM. With 6 bases clipped from V and 3 bases from J, the junction kept 4 bases outside the gene matches. This CDR3 is CASRPGLGYNEQFF. The CDR3 DNA is TGTGCCAGCAGGCCGGGACTAGGCTACAATGAGCAGTTCTTC. The variable domain in full, with the rest retrieved from reference TRBV28 and TRBJ2-1, is DVKVTQSSRYLVKRTGEKVFLECVQDMDHENMFWYRQDPGLGLRLIYFSYDVKMKEKGDIPEGYSVSREKKERFSLILESASTNQTSMYLCASRPGLGYNEQFFGPGTRLTVL.

Comments on this clone: At the DNA level, this CDR3 is encoded by other sequences in the same sample as well. This sequence joins TRBV7-9 and TRBJ1-4; 7 nucleotides agree with TRBD1. The trim removed 3 bases at V and 6 bases at J, leaving 4 bases unmatched. In germline, CDR1 is SEHNR, CDR2 FQNEAQ (reference sequence). The CDR3 loop spans 14 amino acids. This chain's CDR3 is CASSLRQGDEKLFF. Written as DNA, the CDR3 is TGTGCCAGCAGCTTGCGTCAGGGGGATGAAAAACTGTTTTTT.

In regard to this clone: A much bigger clone sits one base away, suggesting this may be a read error. This rearrangement joins TRBV11-1 to TRBJ1-1; 8 bases are a match to TRBD1. This CDR3 spans 11 amino acids. From germline, CDR1 is SGHAT and CDR2 FQDESV (reference sequence). V shed 5 bases, J shed 10 bases, and the junction held 3 bases outside the gene matches. This CDR3 is CASSPTGAAFF. DNA for the CDR3: TGTGCCAGCAGCCCGACAGGGGCAGCTTTCTTT.

This clone has only a few counts. The same CDR3 is also encoded by other DNA sequences in this sample. This sequence joins TRBV2 and TRBJ1-1; TRBD1 is a possible D gene (5 bases). The CDR3 runs 14 residues. Trimming removed 4 bases from V and 3 bases from J, with 12 bases in between. Germline assignment: CDR1 SNHLY and CDR2 FYNNEI. CDR3 DNA: TGTGCCAGCAGTGGCAGGGTCAGGGACACTGAAGCTTTCTTT. It specifies CASSGRVRDTEAFF.

V gene TRBV27 combines with J gene TRBJ1-3; tentative D call: TRBD1 (5 bases). The CDR3 sequence is 16 residues long. Per germline, CDR1 MNHEY and CDR2 SMNVEV (reference sequence). Trimming left V 2 bases short and J 1 base short, with 12 bases between. The CDR3 DNA sequence: TGTGCCAGCAGTTTAGAGGGGCCCTGGTCTGGAAACACCATATATTTT. Translation: CASSLEGPWSGNTIYF.

To note about this clone: A much more abundant neighbour one base away suggests this may be a read error. This chain links TRBV2 with TRBJ1-1; D unresolved. The germline gives CDR1 SNHLY, CDR2 FYNNEI. The CDR3 sequence is 11 residues long. This CDR3 is CASRENTEALF. Here the CDR3 DNA reads TGTGCCAGCAGGGAGAACACTGAAGCTTTATTT.

This clone was seen repeatedly, ten times or more. The chain couples TRBV7-9 to TRBJ2-7, with 11 bases aligning to TRBD1. After removal of 5 bases from V and 5 bases from J, the junction contained 8 bases not matched to a gene. This CDR3 contains 15 residues. Germline V gene lookup returns CDR1 SEHNR and CDR2 FQNEAQ (reference sequence). The CDR3 DNA reads TGTGCCAGCAGCGAAGGACAGGGGGCGCGGGACGAGCAGTACTTC. This codes for CASSEGQGARDEQYF.

This sequence joins TRBV7-6 and TRBJ2-7; 11 nucleotides line up with TRBD2. The CDR3 consists of 19 residues. The ends lost 5 bases at V and 0 bases at J; junction bases unmatched: 15. Germline V gene sequence: CDR1 SGHVS, CDR2 FNYEAQ. In DNA, the CDR3 is TGTGCCAGCAGCCCTCAGCTACTAGCGGGAGCCCTGAGCTCCTACGAGCAGTACTTC. Its translation: CASSPQLLAGALSSYEQYF.

This chain connects TRBV6-6 to TRBJ2-1, with 10 bases aligning to TRBD1. J lost 8 bases, V lost 6 bases, and 7 bases had no gene match. This CDR3 spans 14 amino acids. Germline lookup yields CDR1 MNHNY and CDR2 SVGAGI (reference sequence). Written as DNA, the CDR3 is TGTGCCAGCAGGTTGACAGGGGGCGGCGATGAGCAGTTCTTC. Protein sequence: CASRLTGGGDEQFF.

The chain uses TRBV19 and TRBJ1-2; TRBD1 might be the D (5 bases). V was cut by 3 bases and J by 2 bases, with 19 bases left in between. The CDR3 is 17 residues long. The germline V gene has CDR1 LNHDA and CDR2 SQIVND (reference sequence). The CDR3 region is CASSITGPSVGNYGYTF. Here the CDR3 DNA reads TGTGCCAGTAGTATCACAGGCCCTAGCGTTGGAAACTATGGCTACACCTTC.

CDR3 residues: CASSPLGGGRSNQPQHF. In nucleotides, the CDR3 is TGTGCCAGCAGCCCATTAGGGGGCGGCAGAAGCAATCAGCCCCAGCATTTT. The chain couples TRBV7-8 to TRBJ1-5, with TRBD1 matching 7 bases. V lost 5 bases to trimming and J lost 1 base; unmatched junction nucleotides: 11. Germline values: CDR1 SGHVS, CDR2 FQNEAQ. The CDR3 is 17 amino acids.

The V call is TRBV27, the J call TRBJ2-2; D gene unclear. The germline V gene has CDR1 MNHEY and CDR2 SMNVEV (reference sequence). The CDR3 runs to 14 residues. V was clipped by 5 bases and J by 3 bases, with 10 bases between them. The CDR3 sequence is CASSPVLYTGELFF. CDR3 bases: TGTGCCAGCAGTCCTGTTCTGTACACCGGGGAGCTGTTTTTT.

Worth noting for this clone: Other DNA sequences in the same sample also yield this CDR3. J is TRBJ2-2 and V is TRBV2; a possible D gene is TRBD2 (5 bases). Looked up from germline, CDR1 is SNHLY and CDR2 is FYNNEI. The CDR3 loop spans 12 amino acids. Trimming removed 6 bases from V and 3 bases from J, with 5 bases in between. In DNA, the CDR3 is TGTGCCAGCAGGGGAGACACCGGGGAGCTGTTTTTT. Translation: CASRGDTGELFF.

The V gene is TRBV21-1, the J gene TRBJ2-2; the listed D gene, TRBD1, was not tested against the DNA. TRBV21-1 is flagged as a pseudogene. The CDR3 length is 15 residues. CDR3 protein: CASSKEVSGSGELFF. The CDR3 DNA reads TGTGCCAGCAGCAAAGAGGTCTCAGGTAGCGGGGAGCTGTTTTTT.

The chain joins TRBV4-2 to TRBJ2-7; tentatively, D is TRBD1 or TRBD2 (5 bases each). This CDR3 spans 14 amino acids. V lost 4 bases and J lost 5, with 15 bases in between. From germline, CDR1 is LGHNA and CDR2 YNFKEQ. The CDR3 sequence is CASSLHLGADEQYF. The CDR3, as DNA: TGTGCCAGCAGCCTGCATCTCGGGGCCGACGAGCAGTACTTC.

This chain uses TRBV7-3 with TRBJ2-5; 10 positions match TRBD2. The CDR3 sequence is 15 residues long. J lost 5 bases, V lost 1 base, and 4 bases had no gene match. Germline CDR1 reads SGHTA; CDR2 reads FQGTGA. Here the CDR3 reads CASSLRASGSETQYF. The CDR3 DNA reads as TGTGCCAGCAGCTTAAGGGCTAGCGGGAGTGAGACCCAGTACTTC.

This clone has a count of ten or more. The chain carries TRBV27 and TRBJ1-2, with 9 bases identical to TRBD1. V was clipped by 5 bases and J by 2 bases; unmatched bases: 15. The germline gives CDR1 MNHEY, CDR2 SMNVEV (reference sequence). This CDR3 comprises 18 residues. The CDR3 spells CASSPRAPTGGANYGYTF. Here the CDR3 DNA reads TGTGCCAGCAGTCCTCGGGCCCCGACAGGGGGAGCCAACTATGGCTACACCTTC.

This clone was counted many times. The genes are TRBV30 and TRBJ2-3; D might be TRBD1 (6 bases). The germline gives CDR1 GTSNPN, CDR2 SVGIG (reference sequence). Trimming removed 6 bases at V and 1 base at J, with 17 bases between. This CDR3 contains 15 residues. The CDR3 here is CACHTTGQGTDTQYF. CDR3 nucleotide sequence: TGTGCCTGTCACACTACAGGGCAAGGCACAGATACGCAGTATTTT.

CDR3 nucleotide sequence: TGTGCCAGCAGCCAAGCACGGGGGTCGGTTGGCTACACCTTC. It specifies CASSQARGSVGYTF. The J gene is TRBJ1-2, the V gene TRBV14; a possible D gene is TRBD1 (5 bases). The V end lost 1 base, the J end lost 7 bases, and 13 bases lay between the germline ends. The germline V gene encodes CDR1 SGHDN and CDR2 FVKESK. The CDR3 is 14 amino acids.

The rearrangement uses TRBV19 and TRBJ2-1, with 7 bases fitting TRBD2. V dropped 3 bases and J dropped 7; count of bases not matched to a gene: 3. Germline CDR1 reads LNHDA; CDR2 reads SQIVND (reference sequence). The CDR3 runs 13 residues. CDR3 sequence (DNA): TGTGCCAGTAGTATGCGGGGGTATAATGAGCAGTTCTTC. This encodes CASSMRGYNEQFF.

This sequence joins TRBV7-9 and TRBJ1-5; D unresolved. CDR1 and CDR2 (germline): SEHNR, FQNEAQ (reference sequence). Deletions cut 5 bases from V and 5 bases from J, with 13 bases between. The CDR3 consists of 14 residues. CDR3 DNA: TGTGCCAGCAGCCCTTTATGGGCCGATCAGCCCCAGCATTTT. Its protein product is CASSPLWADQPQHF. Full variable domain (missing parts from reference TRBV7-9 and TRBJ1-5): DTGVSQNPRHKITKRGQNVTFRCDPISEHNRLYWYRQTLGQGPEFLTYFQNEAQLEKSRLLSDRFSAERPKGSFSTLEIQRTEQGDSAMYLCASSPLWADQPQHFGDGTRLSIL.